A single sample gave rise to the 8 T cell receptor beta chains below, sequenced in a study of blood T cell repertoires in COVID-19. The assay was immunoSEQ multiplex PCR, and TCRdb's table has in-frame clones only and misses some. Of some 200,000 clones listed, about 86% are singletons. Sequencing used peripheral blood. These receptors all come from a woman aged 55-69 years with COVID-19, enrolled during active disease.

The genes are TRBV5-1 and TRBJ2-1; 8 bases are a match to TRBD1. This CDR3 region has 15 residues. V gave up 5 bases and J gave up 3 bases; unmatched junction bases: 7. CDR1 and CDR2 from the germline V gene are SGHRS and YFSETQ. CDR3 sequence reads: CASRRGTGGYNEQFF. The CDR3 coding sequence is TGCGCCAGCAGACGGGGCACAGGGGGCTACAATGAGCAGTTCTTC. The full variable domain, its missing parts supplied by reference TRBV5-1 and TRBJ2-1, is KAGVTQTPRYLIKTRGQQVTLSCSPISGHRSVSWYQQTPGQGLQFLFEYFSETQRNKGNFPGRFSGRQFSNSRSEMNVSTLELGDSALYLCASRRGTGGYNEQFFGPGTRLTVL.

The gene calls are TRBV7-2 and TRBJ1-1; 7 positions match TRBD1. CDR3 length: 14 residues. J was trimmed by 5 bases and V by 5 bases; bases with no gene match: 8. Germline CDR1 SGHTA, CDR2 FQGNSA. The CDR3 is CASSPHRGQTEAFF. In DNA, the CDR3 is TGTGCCAGCAGCCCACACAGGGGTCAGACTGAAGCTTTCTTT. Full variable domain (outside the CDR3, taken from reference TRBV7-2 and TRBJ1-1): GAGVSQSPSNKVTEKGKDVELRCDPISGHTALYWYRQSLGQGLEFLIYFQGNSAPDKSGLPSDRFSAERTGGSVSTLTIQRTQQEDSAVYLCASSPHRGQTEAFFGQGTRLTVV.

The chain couples TRBV6-2 or TRBV6-3 to TRBJ2-1; D perhaps matches TRBD2 (6 bases). Trimming removed 5 bases at V and 10 bases at J, with 21 bases between. The CDR3 has 15 residues. Per the germline V gene, CDR1 is MNHEY and CDR2 is SVGEGT. The CDR3 coding sequence is TGTGCCAGCAGTCAGGCCGGGCCTCTCGGGGGAGAGCAGTTCTTC. Translated: CASSQAGPLGGEQFF.

This chain joins TRBV19 and TRBJ1-3; 8 nucleotides line up with TRBD1. The CDR3 loop spans 15 amino acids. From germline, CDR1 is LNHDA and CDR2 SQIVND (reference sequence). J lost 0 bases, V lost 6 bases, and 4 bases had no gene match. The CDR3: CASRAGGSSGNTIYF. The CDR3 DNA reads TGTGCCAGTAGAGCAGGGGGCAGCTCTGGAAACACCATATATTTT. The full variable domain, in which reference TRBV19 and TRBJ1-3 provide the parts outside the CDR3, is DGGITQSPKYLFRKEGQNVTLSCEQNLNHDAMYWYRQDPGQGLRLIYYSQIVNDFQKGDIAEGYSVSREKKESFPLTVTSAQKNPTAFYLCASRAGGSSGNTIYFGEGSWLTVV.

This chain links TRBV6-5 with TRBJ2-1; D gene unclear. Germline-derived CDR1 and CDR2 are MNHEY and SVGAGI. The CDR3 is 16 amino acids. The ends were cut back, 0 bases at V and 5 bases at J, with 14 bases in the middle. CDR3 residues: CASSYSSSPLHNEQFF. CDR3 sequence (DNA): TGTGCCAGCAGTTACTCGAGTTCTCCCCTGCACAATGAGCAGTTCTTC.

V is TRBV5-1 and J is TRBJ2-5; TRBD1 matches at 10 bases. This CDR3 region has 16 residues. The trim removed 0 bases at V and 4 bases at J, leaving 6 bases unmatched. Germline values: CDR1 SGHRS, CDR2 YFSETQ. The CDR3 region has the DNA TGCGCCAGCAGCTTGGAGGGACAGGGGTTTCCAGAGACCCAGTACTTC. Translating gives CASSLEGQGFPETQYF.

The chain carries TRBV5-8 and TRBJ2-5, with 9 positions matching TRBD2. Losses at the gene ends were 0 bases for V and 5 bases for J; bases not matched to a gene: 5. CDR1 is SGHTS, CDR2 YDEGEE, per germline. The CDR3 spans 15 residues. CDR3 nucleotide sequence: TGTGCCAGCAGCTTGGGCCAGCGGGAGGAGGAGACCCAGTACTTC. Translation gives CASSLGQREEETQYF.

CDR3 sequence: CASSKSRGLDMIEQYF. CDR3 DNA: TGTGCCAGCAGCAAAAGCCGCGGACTAGACATGATCGAGCAGTACTTC. The gene calls are TRBV7-6 and TRBJ2-7, with 7 bases aligning to TRBD2. Germline V CDR1 and CDR2: SGHVS, FNYEAQ. The CDR3 consists of 16 residues. The ends lost 5 bases at V and 6 bases at J; junction bases unmatched: 16.